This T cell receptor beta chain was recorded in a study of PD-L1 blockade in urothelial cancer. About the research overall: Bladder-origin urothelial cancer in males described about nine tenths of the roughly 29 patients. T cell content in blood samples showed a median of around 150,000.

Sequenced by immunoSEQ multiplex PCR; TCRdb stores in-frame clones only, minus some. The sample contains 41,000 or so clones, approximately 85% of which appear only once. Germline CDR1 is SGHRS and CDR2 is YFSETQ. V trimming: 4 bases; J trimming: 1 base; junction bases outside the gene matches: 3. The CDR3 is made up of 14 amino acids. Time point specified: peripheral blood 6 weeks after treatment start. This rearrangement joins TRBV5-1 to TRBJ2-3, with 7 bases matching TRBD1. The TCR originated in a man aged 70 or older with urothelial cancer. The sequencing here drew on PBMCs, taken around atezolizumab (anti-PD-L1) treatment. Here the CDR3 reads CASSNTGGTDTQYF. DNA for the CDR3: TGCGCCAGCAGCAATACAGGGGGCACAGATACGCAGTATTTT.